The 4 T cell receptor beta chains below were found in one sample sequenced in a study of cytomegalovirus exposure and HLA in healthy donors (dated by TCRdb to the late 2010s). The method behind the library was the immunoSEQ multiplex PCR assay. The multiplex PCR relied on a mix of 60 forward primers for TCR Vbeta segments and 13 reverse primers for TCR Jbeta segments. As stored in TCRdb, this immuneACCESS dataset retains in-frame rearrangements with V and J assigned. A fraction of the clones does not appear; measured against another copy, unresolved V genes explain less than half of the discrepancy, and the remainder lacks a known reason. The table of this sample itemizes 150,000 to 200,000 clones. Less than 0.9% of the sample goes to the ten largest clones. Sequencing was performed on PBMCs. All receptors come from a boy aged 5-17 years in good health and CMV-seronegative.

J is TRBJ2-5 and V is TRBV19; unclear D gene. Looked up from germline, CDR1 is LNHDA and CDR2 is SQIVND (reference sequence). V dropped 6 bases and J dropped 1 base, with 9 bases sitting between them. The CDR3 sequence is 13 residues long. CDR3 coding DNA: TGTGCCAGTAGCTACGTTTTCCAAGAGACCCAGTACTTC. It specifies CASSYVFQETQYF.

This chain links TRBV6-6 with TRBJ2-3; TRBD1 matches 10 bases. Germline CDR1 MNHNY, CDR2 SVGAGI (reference sequence). J gave up 4 bases and V 6 bases, and 10 bases lay outside the gene matches. The CDR3 length is 16 residues. CDR3 amino acids: CASSLDGTGVADTQYF. The CDR3 DNA follows: TGTGCCAGCAGCCTAGACGGGACAGGGGTTGCAGATACGCAGTATTTT.

The chain is built from TRBV7-9 and TRBJ2-5; 7 nucleotides match TRBD2. V lost 3 bases to trimming and J lost 2 bases; unmatched junction nucleotides: 12. CDR1 is SEHNR and CDR2 is FQNEAQ in the germline V gene (reference sequence). The CDR3 runs 17 residues. CDR3 coding DNA: TGTGCCAGCAGCTTGGACGTAGCGGGCCCACGTCAAGAGACCCAGTACTTC. Its translation is CASSLDVAGPRQETQYF.

This chain joins TRBV14 and TRBJ2-7; 9 bases are a match to TRBD1. Trimming took 5 bases from V and 4 from J; bases not matched to a gene: 3. Germline CDR1 SGHDN, CDR2 FVKESK. The length of the CDR3 is 13 residues. The DNA of the CDR3 is TGTGCCAGCAGCGCACAGGGGGCTTACGAGCAGTACTTC. Protein product: CASSAQGAYEQYF. The full variable domain, rest sourced from reference TRBV14 and TRBJ2-7, is EAGVTQFPSHSVIEKGQTVTLRCDPISGHDNLYWYRRVMGKEIKFLLHFVKESKQDESGMPNNRFLAERTGGTYSTLKVQPAELEDSGVYFCASSAQGAYEQYFGPGTRLTVT.